This is a list of T cell receptor beta chains from one sample in a study of human T cells and chemical hapten exposure. TCRdb re-called the RACE reads with MiXCR, one entry per CDR3 protein. The table has under 200,000 distinct CDR3 sequences, 28% seen once. The specimen was whole blood, collected in connection with sensitization to the hapten diphenylcyclopropenone (DPC). These receptors all come from a woman aged 18-30 years with alopecia areata. Some clones in this sample may be carry-over from other donors' samples. Each CDR3 is given with its conserved first and last residue.

TRBV5-1,CASSLAGGREQFF
TRBV7-9,CASLRDRGTDTQYF
TRBV9,CASSATSGGTDTQYF
TRBV15,CATSREKMGGYTF
TRBV20-1,CSAWTSGRTDTQYF
TRBV6-5,CASSPSGGASYNEQFF
TRBV3-1,CASSQEGLAGDEQYF
TRBV5-5,CASTPPGNTQYF
TRBV10-3,CAISSRTGEHEQYF
TRBV2,CASSWTGTNYGYTF
TRBV15,CATSRVGGDTGELFF
TRBV29-1,CSVADRVGSPLHF
TRBV15,CATTYRVGTEAFF
TRBV4-1,CASSQDSEQFF
TRBV10-3,CAISESPGGGEQFF
TRBV7-3,CASSLNPGNTGELFF
TRBV7-3,CASSHSRDRILKKSETQYF
TRBV4-1,CASSQGGGANSPLHF
TRBV10-2,CASSDMRGGKNTEAFF
TRBV4-1,CASSAGKGTYNEQFF
TRBV27,CASSFDRASTDEAFF
TRBV2,CASSEPLGRGEKLFF
TRBV9,CASSAGPGWGGDQETQYF
TRBV5-4,CASSMGQGANYGYTF
TRBV7-8,CASRRTGGVGNTIYF
TRBV3-1,CASSRGTVSNQPQHF
TRBV20-1,CSARSGLAGADTQYF
TRBV29-1,CSARGGSYEQYF
TRBV20-1,CSALTGAYGGYTF
TRBV5-1,CASSQSLPTDTQYF
TRBV5-1,CASSLAVLAPNTGELFF
TRBV4-1,CASSQASVSSYNSPLHF
TRBV10-1,CASRKMTSGDETQYF
TRBV29-1,CSVESVRLADTQYF
TRBV5-5,CASSSPEQAYYGYTF
TRBV9,CASSGSGNQETQYF
TRBV7-9,CASSPGGHRTDTQYF
TRBV6-5,CASSLLVAGGELFF
TRBV20-1,CSAREDKSEAFF
TRBV10-3,CAINGGSYTGELFF
TRBV7-2,CASSDGGHNTQYF
TRBV5-8,CASSSGTVINSPLHF
TRBV5-1,CASSLGPLTSGGLSSYNEQFF
TRBV25-1,CASNPGGYTGELFF
TRBV4-2,CASSPVGDSTDTQYF
TRBV7-2,CASSLDSQVAVTGELFF
TRBV4-1,CASSQVGGAGELFF
TRBV18,CASSPWGLLSYNEQFF